The table lists the clone carrying this T cell receptor (beta chain) with a count of one. Its specificity is unknown. Method: immunoSEQ multiplex PCR; TCRdb's copy keeps in-frame clones and lacks some. The data contain approximately 94,000 clones, roughly 96% of them singletons. The data stem from a study of siplizumab effects on memory and regulatory T cells. Study findings and constraints: In unstimulated cells, naive T cells appeared more diverse than memory T cells and seemed major alloresponse contributors. Of the alloreactive clones, only a minor fraction mapped to unstimulated subsets.

The CDR3 is 18 residues long. The origin of this receptor is a human donor in good health. Source material: naive CD4+ T cells sorted from blood. The chain is built from TRBV21-1 and TRBJ1-5. TRBV21-1 is flagged as a pseudogene. The CDR3 nucleotides are TGTGCCAGCAGCTTTCCCTCCAACCGGGACCTTTTTTATCAGCCCCAGCATTTT. It encodes CASSFPSNRDLFYQPQHF.